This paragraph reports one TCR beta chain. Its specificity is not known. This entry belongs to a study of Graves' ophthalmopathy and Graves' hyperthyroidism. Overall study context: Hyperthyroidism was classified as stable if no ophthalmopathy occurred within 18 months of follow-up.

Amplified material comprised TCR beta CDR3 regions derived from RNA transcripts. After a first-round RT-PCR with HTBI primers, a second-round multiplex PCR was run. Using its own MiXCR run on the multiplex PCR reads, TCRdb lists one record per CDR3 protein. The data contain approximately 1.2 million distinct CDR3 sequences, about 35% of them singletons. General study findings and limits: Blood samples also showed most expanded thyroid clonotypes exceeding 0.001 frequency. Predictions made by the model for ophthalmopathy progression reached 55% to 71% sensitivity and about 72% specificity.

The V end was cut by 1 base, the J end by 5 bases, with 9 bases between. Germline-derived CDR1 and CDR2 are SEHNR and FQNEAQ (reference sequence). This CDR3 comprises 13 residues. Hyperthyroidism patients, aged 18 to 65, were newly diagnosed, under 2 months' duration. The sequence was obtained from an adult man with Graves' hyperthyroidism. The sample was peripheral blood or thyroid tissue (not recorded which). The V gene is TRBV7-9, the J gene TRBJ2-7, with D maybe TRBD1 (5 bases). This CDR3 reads CASSLDRSNEQYF. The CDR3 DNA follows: TGTGCCAGCAGCTTAGACAGGTCCAACGAGCAGTACTTC.